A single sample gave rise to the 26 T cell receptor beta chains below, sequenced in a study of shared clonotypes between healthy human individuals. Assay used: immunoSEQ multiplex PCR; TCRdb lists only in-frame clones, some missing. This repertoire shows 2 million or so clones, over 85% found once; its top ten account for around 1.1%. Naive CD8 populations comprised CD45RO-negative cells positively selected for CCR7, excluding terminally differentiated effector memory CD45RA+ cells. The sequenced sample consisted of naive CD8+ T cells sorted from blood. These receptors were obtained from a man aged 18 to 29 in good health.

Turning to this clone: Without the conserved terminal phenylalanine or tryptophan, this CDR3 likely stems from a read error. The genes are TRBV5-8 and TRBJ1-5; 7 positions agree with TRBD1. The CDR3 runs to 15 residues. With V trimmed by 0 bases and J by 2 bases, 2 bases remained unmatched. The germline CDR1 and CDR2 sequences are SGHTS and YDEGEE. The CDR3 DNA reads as TGTGCCAGCAGCTTGGAGGACAGGCGCAATCAGCCCCAGCATTCT. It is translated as CASSLEDRRNQPQHS.

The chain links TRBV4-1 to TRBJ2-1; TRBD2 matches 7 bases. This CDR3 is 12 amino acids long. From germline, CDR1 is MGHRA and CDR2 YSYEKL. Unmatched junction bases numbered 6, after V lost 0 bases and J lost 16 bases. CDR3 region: CASSQDLGRRFF. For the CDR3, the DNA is TGCGCCAGCAGCCAAGATCTCGGGAGGCGATTCTTC.

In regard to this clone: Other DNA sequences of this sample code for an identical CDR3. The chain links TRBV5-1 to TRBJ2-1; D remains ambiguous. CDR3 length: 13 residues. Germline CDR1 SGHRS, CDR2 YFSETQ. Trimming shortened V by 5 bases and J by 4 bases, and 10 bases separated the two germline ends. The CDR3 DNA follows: TGCGCCAGCAGACTGGATTCTTACAATGAGCAGTTCTTC. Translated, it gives CASRLDSYNEQFF.

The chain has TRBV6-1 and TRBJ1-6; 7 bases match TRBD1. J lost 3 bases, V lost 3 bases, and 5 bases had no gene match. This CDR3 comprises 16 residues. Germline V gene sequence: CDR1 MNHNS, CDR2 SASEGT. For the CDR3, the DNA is TGTGCCAGCAGTGAGGTCGACAGGGACTATAATTCACCCCTCCACTTT. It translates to CASSEVDRDYNSPLHF.

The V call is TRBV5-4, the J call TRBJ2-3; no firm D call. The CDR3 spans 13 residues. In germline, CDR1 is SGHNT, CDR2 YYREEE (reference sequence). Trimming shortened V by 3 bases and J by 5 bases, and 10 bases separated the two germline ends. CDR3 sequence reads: CASSSHFEDTQYF. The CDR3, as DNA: TGTGCCAGCAGCTCCCACTTTGAAGATACGCAGTATTTT. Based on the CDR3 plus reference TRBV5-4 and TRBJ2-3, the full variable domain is ETGVTQSPTHLIKTRGQQVTLRCSSQSGHNTVSWYQQALGQGPQFIFQYYREEENGRGNFPPRFSGLQFPNYSSELNVNALELDDSALYLCASSSHFEDTQYFGPGTRLTVL.

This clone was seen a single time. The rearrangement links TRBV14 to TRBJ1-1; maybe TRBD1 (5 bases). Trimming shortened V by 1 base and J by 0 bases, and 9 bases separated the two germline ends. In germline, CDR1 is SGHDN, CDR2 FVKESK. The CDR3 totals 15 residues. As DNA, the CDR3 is TGTGCCAGCAGCCAAGTTGGGGGAATGAACACTGAAGCTTTCTTT. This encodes CASSQVGGMNTEAFF.

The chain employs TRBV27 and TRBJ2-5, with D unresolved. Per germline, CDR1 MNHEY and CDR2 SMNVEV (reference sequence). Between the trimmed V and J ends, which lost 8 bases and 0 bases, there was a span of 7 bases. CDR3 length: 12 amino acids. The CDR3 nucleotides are TGTGCCAGCGGGCAGTACCAAGAGACCCAGTACTTC. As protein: CASGQYQETQYF.

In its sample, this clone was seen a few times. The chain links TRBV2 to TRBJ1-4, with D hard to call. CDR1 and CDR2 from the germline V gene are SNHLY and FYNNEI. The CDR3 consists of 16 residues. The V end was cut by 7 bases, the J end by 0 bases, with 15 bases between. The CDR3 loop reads CASIPTWAATNEKLFF. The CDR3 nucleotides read TGTGCCAGCATCCCCACCTGGGCCGCAACTAATGAAAAACTGTTTTTT.

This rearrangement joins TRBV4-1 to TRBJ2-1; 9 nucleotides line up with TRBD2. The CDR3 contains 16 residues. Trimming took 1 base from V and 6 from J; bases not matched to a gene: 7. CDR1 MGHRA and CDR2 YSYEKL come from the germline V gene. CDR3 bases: TGCGCCAGCAGCCAAGTGATTAGCGGGGGTGGCAATGAGCAGTTCTTC. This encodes CASSQVISGGGNEQFF.

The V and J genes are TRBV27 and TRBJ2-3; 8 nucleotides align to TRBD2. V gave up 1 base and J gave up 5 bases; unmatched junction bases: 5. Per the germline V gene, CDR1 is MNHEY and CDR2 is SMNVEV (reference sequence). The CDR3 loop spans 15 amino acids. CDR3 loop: CASSLLTGGEDTQYF. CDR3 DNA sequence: TGTGCCAGCAGTTTATTAACGGGAGGGGAAGATACGCAGTATTTT.

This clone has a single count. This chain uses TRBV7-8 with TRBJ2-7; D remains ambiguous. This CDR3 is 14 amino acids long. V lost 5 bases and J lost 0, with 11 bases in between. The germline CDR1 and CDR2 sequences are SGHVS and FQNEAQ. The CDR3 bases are TGTGCCAGCAGCCTAGGGTCTGGCTCCTACGAGCAGTACTTC. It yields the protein CASSLGSGSYEQYF. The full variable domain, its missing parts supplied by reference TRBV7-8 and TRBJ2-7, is GAGVSQSPRYKVAKRGQDVALRCDPISGHVSLFWYQQALGQGPEFLTYFQNEAQLDKSGLPSDRFFAERPEGSVSTLKIQRTQQEDSAVYLCASSLGSGSYEQYFGPGTRLTVT.

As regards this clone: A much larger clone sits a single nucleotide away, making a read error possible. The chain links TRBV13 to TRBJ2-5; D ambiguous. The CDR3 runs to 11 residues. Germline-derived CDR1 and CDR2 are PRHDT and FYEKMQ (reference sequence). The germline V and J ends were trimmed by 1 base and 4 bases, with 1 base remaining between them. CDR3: CASSLAETQYF. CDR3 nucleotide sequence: TGTGCCAGCAGCTTAGCAGAGACCCAGTACTTC.

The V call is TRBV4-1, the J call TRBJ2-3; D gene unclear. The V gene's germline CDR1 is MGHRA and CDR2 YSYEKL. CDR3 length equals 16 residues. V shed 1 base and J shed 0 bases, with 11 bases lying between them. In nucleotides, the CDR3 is TGCGCCAGCAGCCAAGTGGCTCCTCGGAGCACAGATACGCAGTATTTT. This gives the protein CASSQVAPRSTDTQYF.

The CDR3 DNA sequence: TGTGCCAGCAGCTTCGGGACAAGGAACACCGGGGAGCTGTTTTTT. Its protein product is CASSFGTRNTGELFF. This sequence joins TRBV5-6 and TRBJ2-2, with TRBD1 as a possible D gene (6 bases). Deletions cut 2 bases from V and 1 base from J, with 9 bases between. The CDR3 consists of 15 residues. Looked up from germline, CDR1 is SGHDT and CDR2 is YYEEEE. The full variable domain, completed using reference TRBV5-6 and TRBJ2-2, is DAGVTQSPTHLIKTRGQQVTLRCSPKSGHDTVSWYQQALGQGPQFIFQYYEEEERQRGNFPDRFSGHQFPNYSSELNVNALLLGDSALYLCASSFGTRNTGELFFGEGSRLTVL.

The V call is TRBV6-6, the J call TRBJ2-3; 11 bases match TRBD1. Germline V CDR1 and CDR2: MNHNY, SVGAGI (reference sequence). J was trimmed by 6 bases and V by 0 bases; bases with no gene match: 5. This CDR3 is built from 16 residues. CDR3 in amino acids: CASSYSRTGGKDTQYF. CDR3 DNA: TGTGCCAGCAGTTACTCGCGGACAGGGGGCAAGGATACGCAGTATTTT.

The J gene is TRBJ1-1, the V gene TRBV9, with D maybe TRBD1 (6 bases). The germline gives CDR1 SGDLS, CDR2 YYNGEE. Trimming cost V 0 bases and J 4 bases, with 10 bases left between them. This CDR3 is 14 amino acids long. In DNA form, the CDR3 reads TGTGCCAGCAGCGTAGGGGGGCGGGCCACTGAAGCTTTCTTT. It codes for CASSVGGRATEAFF. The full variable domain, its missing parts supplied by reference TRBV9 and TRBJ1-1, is DSGVTQTPKHLITATGQRVTLRCSPRSGDLSVYWYQQSLDQGLQFLIQYYNGEERAKGNILERFSAQQFPDLHSELNLSSLELGDSALYFCASSVGGRATEAFFGQGTRLTVV.

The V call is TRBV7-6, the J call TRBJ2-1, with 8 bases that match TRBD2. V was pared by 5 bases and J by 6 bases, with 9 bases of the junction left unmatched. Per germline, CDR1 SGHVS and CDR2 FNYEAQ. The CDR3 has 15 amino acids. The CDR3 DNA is TGTGCCAGCAGCCTTAGCGGGGAGGGGCCCAATGAGCAGTTCTTC. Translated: CASSLSGEGPNEQFF.

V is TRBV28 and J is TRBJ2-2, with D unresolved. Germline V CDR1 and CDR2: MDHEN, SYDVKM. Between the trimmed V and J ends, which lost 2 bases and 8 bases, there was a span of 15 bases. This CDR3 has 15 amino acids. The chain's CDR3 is CASSLLVSNQGELFF. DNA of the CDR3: TGTGCCAGCAGTTTACTGGTTAGCAATCAGGGGGAGCTGTTTTTT.

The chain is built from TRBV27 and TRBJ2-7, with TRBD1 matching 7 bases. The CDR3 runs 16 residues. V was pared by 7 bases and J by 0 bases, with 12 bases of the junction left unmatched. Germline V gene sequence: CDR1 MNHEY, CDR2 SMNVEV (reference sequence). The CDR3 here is CASTSSEGQVSYEQYF. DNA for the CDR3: TGTGCCAGCACTTCATCGGAAGGACAGGTCTCCTACGAGCAGTACTTC.

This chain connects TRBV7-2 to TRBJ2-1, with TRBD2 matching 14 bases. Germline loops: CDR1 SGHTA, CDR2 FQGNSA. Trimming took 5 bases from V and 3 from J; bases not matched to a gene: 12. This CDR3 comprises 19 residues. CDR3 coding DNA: TGTGCCAGCAGCCACCCGGGACTAGCGGGAGTTATTGTCTACAATGAGCAGTTCTTC. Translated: CASSHPGLAGVIVYNEQFF.

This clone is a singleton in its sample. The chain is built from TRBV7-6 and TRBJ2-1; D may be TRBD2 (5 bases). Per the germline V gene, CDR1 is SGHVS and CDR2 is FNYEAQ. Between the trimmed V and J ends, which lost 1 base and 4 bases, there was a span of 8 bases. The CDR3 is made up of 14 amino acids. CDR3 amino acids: CASSLEGSYNEQFF. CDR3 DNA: TGTGCCAGCAGCTTAGAAGGGAGTTACAATGAGCAGTTCTTC.

CDR3 sequence: CASSSRAGGEETQYF. CDR3 nucleotides: TGTGCCAGCAGCTCCCGGGCAGGGGGTGAGGAGACCCAGTACTTC. This chain uses TRBV11-2 with TRBJ2-5; 7 bases match TRBD1. The CDR3 runs 15 residues. Trimming at V came to 4 bases and at J to 5 bases, leaving 10 bases not matched to a gene. CDR1 and CDR2 from the germline V gene are SGHAT and FQNNGV.

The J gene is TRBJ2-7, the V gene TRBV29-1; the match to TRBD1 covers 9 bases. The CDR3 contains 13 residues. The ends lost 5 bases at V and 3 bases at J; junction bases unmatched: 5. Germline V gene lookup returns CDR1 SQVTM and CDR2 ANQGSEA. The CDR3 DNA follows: TGCAGCGTTCTCGGGACAGGGATCTACGAGCAGTACTTC. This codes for CSVLGTGIYEQYF.

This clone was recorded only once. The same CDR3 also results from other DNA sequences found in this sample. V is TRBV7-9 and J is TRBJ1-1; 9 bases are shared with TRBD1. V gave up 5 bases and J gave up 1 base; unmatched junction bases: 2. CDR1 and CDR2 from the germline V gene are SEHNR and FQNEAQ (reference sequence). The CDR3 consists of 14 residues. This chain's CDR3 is CASSVGQGNTEAFF. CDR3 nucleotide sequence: TGTGCCAGCAGCGTGGGACAGGGGAACACTGAAGCTTTCTTT.

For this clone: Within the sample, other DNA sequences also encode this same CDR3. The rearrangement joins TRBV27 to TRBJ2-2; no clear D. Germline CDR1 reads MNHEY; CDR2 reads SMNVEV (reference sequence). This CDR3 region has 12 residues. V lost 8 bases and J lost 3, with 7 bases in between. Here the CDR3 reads CASSQYTGELFF. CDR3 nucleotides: TGTGCCAGCTCGCAATACACCGGGGAGCTGTTTTTT.

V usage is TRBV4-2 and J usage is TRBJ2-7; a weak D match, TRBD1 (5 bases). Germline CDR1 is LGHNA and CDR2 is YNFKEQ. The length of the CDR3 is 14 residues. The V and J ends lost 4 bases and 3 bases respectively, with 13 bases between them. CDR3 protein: CASSPLLDSYEQYF. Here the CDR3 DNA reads TGTGCCAGCAGCCCCCTATTAGACAGCTACGAGCAGTACTTC.